The 3 T cell receptor beta chains reported below all come from one sample, sequenced in a study of T cell responses to AZD1222 COVID-19 vaccine. TCRdb's copy holds only in-frame clones and misses some; the assay was immunoSEQ multiplex PCR. This table holds more than 55,000 clones, about 74% found once. Source: peripheral blood, taken 28 days after the second AZD1222 dose. The source of these receptors is an adult who received the AZD1222 COVID-19 vaccine.

V and J are TRBV28 and TRBJ1-4; D not certain. The CDR3 contains 11 residues. V lost 4 bases and J 12 bases, leaving 9 bases between the germline ends. Germline CDR1 reads MDHEN; CDR2 reads SYDVKM. CDR3 bases: TGTGCCAGCAGTTCGACATGGGAACTGTTTTTT. Protein product: CASSSTWELFF. Drawing the rest from reference TRBV28 and TRBJ1-4, the complete variable domain is DVKVTQSSRYLVKRTGEKVFLECVQDMDHENMFWYRQDPGLGLRLIYFSYDVKMKEKGDIPEGYSVSREKKERFSLILESASTNQTSMYLCASSSTWELFFGSGTQLSVL.

This clone was detected once. CDR3 protein: CASSIFPMNTEAFF. The CDR3 bases are TGTGCCAGTAGTATTTTCCCGATGAACACTGAAGCTTTCTTT. This chain connects TRBV19 to TRBJ1-1; no reliable D call. From germline, CDR1 is LNHDA and CDR2 SQIVND (reference sequence). V shed 3 bases and J shed 0 bases, with 8 bases lying between them. The CDR3 length is 14 residues.

The V and J genes are TRBV6-5 and TRBJ1-1; D gene unclear. The CDR3 runs 14 residues. The germline CDR1 and CDR2 sequences are MNHEY and SVGAGI. V gave up 0 bases and J gave up 6 bases, with 11 bases separating them. Here the CDR3 reads CASSYSTGRPEAFF. In nucleotides, the CDR3 is TGTGCCAGCAGTTACTCGACGGGGAGGCCTGAAGCTTTCTTT.